These T cell receptor beta chains were read from a single sample in a study of blood T cells in healthy people across ages. A single record per CDR3 protein comes from TCRdb applying MiXCR to the 5' RACE reads. Of 1.5 million to 2 million distinct CDR3 sequences in the sample, 28% were seen once. Sequences were obtained from blood. These receptors were obtained from a woman aged 25 to 39 in good health. CDR3s include the opening cysteine and the closing phenylalanine or tryptophan. A D gene is named only where the DNA matches it firmly. The size entry is marked missing in some rows and otherwise reads once, few, many or a size class.

TRBV10-2	TRBD2	-	TRBJ2-4	TGCGCCAGCAGTGGGGGGAGCGGGGGCCGAAATGAGCAGTACTTC	CASSGGSGGRNEQYF
TRBV11-2	TRBD2	few	TRBJ2-7	TGTGCCAGCAGCTTGGGGGTAGCGGGGCCCTGCGAGCAGTACTTC	CASSLGVAGPCEQYF
TRBV28	-	-	TRBJ2-1	TGTGCCAGCAGTTTGGAGTGGGAATGGGACAATGAGCAGTTCTTC	CASSLEWEWDNEQFF
TRBV29-1	TRBD1	many	TRBJ2-5	TGCAGCGTTGAAGGGGGGACAGAAACCCGTACCCAGTACTTC	CSVEGGTETRTQYF
TRBV29-1	-	many	TRBJ1-2	TGCAGCGTTGAAGACGCAAACTATGGCTACACCTTC	CSVEDANYGYTF
TRBV3-1	-	-	TRBJ2-1	TGTGCCAGCAGCCGAGGGGATGGCGCCTACAATGAGCAGTTCTTC	CASSRGDGAYNEQFF
TRBV6-5	-	-	TRBJ2-4	TGTGCCAGCAGTCCTGGGCTTGGGGGGAGCAAAAACATTCAGTACTTC	CASSPGLGGSKNIQYF
TRBV28	-	-	TRBJ1-5	TGTGCCAGCAGACCCGACAGGTCTCGCAATCAGCCCCAGCATTTT	CASRPDRSRNQPQHF
TRBV14	-	few	TRBJ2-7	TGTGCCAGCAGCCAAGTAAGGGGACGCGAGCAGTACTTC	CASSQVRGREQYF
TRBV30	TRBD1	-	TRBJ1-1	TGTGCCTGGAGGAGGACAGGGGGGAACACTGAAGCTTTCTTT	CAWRRTGGNTEAFF
TRBV18	-	-	TRBJ2-2	TGTGCCAGCTCACTAAGGAAGACCGGGGAGCTGTTTTTT	CASSLRKTGELFF
TRBV7-8	-	-	TRBJ1-5	TGTGCCAGCAGCCTAGGACGTCAGGCTCAGCCCCAGCATTTT	CASSLGRQAQPQHF
TRBV6-5	-	-	TRBJ1-2	TGTGCCAGCAGTTTTACATCGGGGCAATATGGCTACACCTTC	CASSFTSGQYGYTF
TRBV7-3	-	-	TRBJ2-3	TGTGCCCGCAGCTTATCCCCGGCGGATACGCAGTATTTT	CARSLSPADTQYF
TRBV27	-	many	TRBJ1-6	TGTGCCAGCACCGAAGGAGGGGGAGGATCACCCCTCCACTTT	CASTEGGGGSPLHF
TRBV12-3/TRBV12-4	-	many	TRBJ2-7	TGTGCCAGCACTCCCAAACTAGGCGAGCAGTACTTC	CASTPKLGEQYF
TRBV12-3/TRBV12-4	-	many	TRBJ1-4	TGTGCCAGCAGTTCCGGAAACGGTGAAAAACTGTTTTTT	CASSSGNGEKLFF
TRBV20-1	TRBD2	few	TRBJ2-5	TGCAGTGCTATTCCCTCTAGCGGGAGGACCTTGGGGACCCAGTACTTC	CSAIPSSGRTLGTQYF
TRBV28	TRBD2	-	TRBJ2-6	TGTGCCTGTTTACCGGGACTACCGCAAATTTCCGGGGCCAACGTCCTGACTTTC	CACLPGLPQISGANVLTF
TRBV9	TRBD2	few	TRBJ2-1	TGTGCCAGCAGCGTATTAGGCGGGGGGACGCCAAGCTCCTACAATGAGCAGTTCTTC	CASSVLGGGTPSSYNEQFF
TRBV2	-	-	TRBJ1-2	TGTGCCAGCAGTGCTCATGAGAGGGGGGATGGCTACACCTTC	CASSAHERGDGYTF
TRBV15	-	many	TRBJ1-6	TGTGCCACCAGCAGAGATCGCAGGGAGAATAATTCACCCCTCCACTTT	CATSRDRRENNSPLHF
TRBV4-1	TRBD2	few	TRBJ2-1	TGCGCCAGCAGAAAAAGCCAGATATCGGGGACTAGCGGGGCCAATGAGCAGTTCTTC	CASRKSQISGTSGANEQFF
TRBV7-7	-	few	TRBJ2-2	TGTGCCAGCAGCTTAGGGTCAGGAGCGAGGGAGCTGTTTTTT	CASSLGSGARELFF
TRBV5-1	TRBD2	-	TRBJ2-6	TGCGCCAGCAACATAGCGGGAGTAGCTGGGGCCAACGTCCTGACTTTC	CASNIAGVAGANVLTF
TRBV20-1	-	few	TRBJ1-1	TGCAGTGCTCCTTCGGGGGGGCCGGGAGACACTGAAGCTTTCTTT	CSAPSGGPGDTEAFF